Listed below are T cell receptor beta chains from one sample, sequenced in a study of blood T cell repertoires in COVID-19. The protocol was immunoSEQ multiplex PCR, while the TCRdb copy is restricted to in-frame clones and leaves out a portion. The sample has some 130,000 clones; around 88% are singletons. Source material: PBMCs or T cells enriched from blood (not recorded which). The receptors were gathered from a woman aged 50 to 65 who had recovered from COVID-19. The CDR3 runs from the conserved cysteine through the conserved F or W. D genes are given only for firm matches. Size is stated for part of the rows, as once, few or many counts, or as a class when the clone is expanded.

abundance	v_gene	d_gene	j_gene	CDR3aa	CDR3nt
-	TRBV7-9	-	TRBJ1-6	CASSRRTEGSPLHF	TGTGCCAGCAGCAGACGCACCGAGGGTTCACCCCTCCACTTT
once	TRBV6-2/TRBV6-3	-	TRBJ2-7	CASSPPPGNPYEQYF	TGTGCCAGCAGTCCCCCCCCCGGGAACCCTTACGAGCAGTACTTC
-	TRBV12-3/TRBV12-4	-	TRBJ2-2	CASSLGGLGELFF	TGTGCCAGCAGTTTAGGGGGGCTCGGGGAGCTGTTTTTT
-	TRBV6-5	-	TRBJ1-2	CATPQEDYNYGYTF	TGTGCCACCCCCCAAGAGGACTATAACTATGGCTACACCTTC
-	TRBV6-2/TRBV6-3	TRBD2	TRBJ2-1	CASSYPGLAGRNEQFF	TGTGCCAGCAGTTACCCGGGACTAGCGGGGCGCAATGAGCAGTTCTTC
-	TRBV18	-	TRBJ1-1	CASSPLEDGTEAFF	TGTGCCAGCTCACCATTAGAAGATGGCACTGAAGCTTTCTTT
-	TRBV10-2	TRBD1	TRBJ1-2	CASSESPTGSGGYTF	TGCGCCAGCAGTGAGTCGCCGACAGGGTCGGGTGGCTACACCTTC
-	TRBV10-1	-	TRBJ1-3	CASSEGLAPGNTIYF	TGCGCCAGCAGTGAGGGCCTCGCTCCTGGAAACACCATATATTTT
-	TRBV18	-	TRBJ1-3	CASSPEFAGNTIYF	TGTGCCAGCTCACCGGAGTTTGCTGGAAACACCATATATTTT
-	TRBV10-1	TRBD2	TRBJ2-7	CATRREYSYEQYF	TGCGCCACCCGGCGGGAGTACTCCTACGAGCAGTACTTC
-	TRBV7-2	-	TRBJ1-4	CASSLQGYQEKLFF	TGTGCCAGCAGCCTACAGGGTTATCAGGAAAAACTGTTTTTT
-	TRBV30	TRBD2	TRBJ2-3	CAWRDGAGGPHTDTQYF	TGTGCCTGGAGGGACGGGGCGGGGGGGCCCCACACAGATACGCAGTATTTT
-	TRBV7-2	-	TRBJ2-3	CASSPEGATVAQYF	TGTGCCAGCAGCCCGGAGGGAGCAACGGTTGCGCAGTATTTT
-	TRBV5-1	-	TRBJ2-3	CASSLVTSSDTQYF	TGCGCCAGCAGCTTGGTTACTAGCTCCGATACGCAGTATTTT
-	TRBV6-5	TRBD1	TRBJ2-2	CASSSGQYTGELFF	TGTGCCAGCAGTTCGGGACAGTACACCGGGGAGCTGTTTTTT
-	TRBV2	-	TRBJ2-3	CASRGGPTDTQYF	TGTGCCAGCAGGGGGGGACCGACAGATACGCAGTATTTT
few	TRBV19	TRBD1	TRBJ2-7	CATETNRGAYEQYF	TGTGCCACCGAAACGAACAGGGGAGCCTACGAGCAGTACTTC
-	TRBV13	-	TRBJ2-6	CASSSRGSGANVLTF	TGTGCCAGCAGCTCGCGGGGCTCTGGGGCCAACGTCCTGACTTTC